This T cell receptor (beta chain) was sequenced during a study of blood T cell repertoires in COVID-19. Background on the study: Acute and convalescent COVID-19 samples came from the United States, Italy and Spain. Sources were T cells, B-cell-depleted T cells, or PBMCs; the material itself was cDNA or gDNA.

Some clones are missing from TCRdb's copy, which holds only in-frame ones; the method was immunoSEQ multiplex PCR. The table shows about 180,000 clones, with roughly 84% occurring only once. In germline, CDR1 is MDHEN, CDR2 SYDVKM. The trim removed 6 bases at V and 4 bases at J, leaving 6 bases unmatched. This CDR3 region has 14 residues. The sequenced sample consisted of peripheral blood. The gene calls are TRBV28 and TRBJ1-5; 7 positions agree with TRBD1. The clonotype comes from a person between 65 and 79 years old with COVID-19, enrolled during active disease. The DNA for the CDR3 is TGTGCCAGCAGGCAGGGGGGTAGAAATCAGCCCCAGCATTTT. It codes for CASRQGGRNQPQHF.